This is a list of T cell receptor beta chains from one sample in a study of neurological immune-mediated disorders. MiXCR, applied by TCRdb to the 5' RACE reads, yields one record per CDR3 protein. There are about 70,000 distinct CDR3 sequences in the sample; more than 3% occur only once, and more than 4.5% lies in the top ten. Sequenced material: PBMCs. These TCRs come from a woman between 50 and 59 years old with multiple sclerosis. CDR3s include the opening cysteine and the closing phenylalanine or tryptophan. The order of the fields is clone size, J gene, D gene, V gene, CDR3 DNA, CDR3 protein. A D gene is named only where the DNA matches it firmly. Each size is how often the clone was seen (once, few, many) or a class if it is expanded.

abundance: many; j_gene: TRBJ2-1; d_gene: TRBD1; v_gene: TRBV5-5; CDR3nt: TGTGCCAGCATCCGGGACAGGGGATGGAATGAGCAGTTCTTC; CDR3aa: CASIRDRGWNEQFF
abundance: many; j_gene: TRBJ2-3; d_gene: NA; v_gene: TRBV5-1; CDR3nt: TGCGCCAGCAGCTTGGCTGCAAGCACAGATACGCAGTATTTT; CDR3aa: CASSLAASTDTQYF
abundance: many; j_gene: TRBJ2-2; d_gene: NA; v_gene: TRBV7-3; CDR3nt: TGTGCCAGCAGTCAAGGGGGTACCGGGGAGCTGTTTTTT; CDR3aa: CASSQGGTGELFF
abundance: many; j_gene: TRBJ2-2; d_gene: TRBD1; v_gene: TRBV7-9; CDR3nt: TGTGCCAGCAGCTTCTTTACAGCGACAGGGGCGGTTTTTCAGCTGTTTTTT; CDR3aa: CASSFFTATGAVFQLFF
abundance: many; j_gene: TRBJ2-5; d_gene: NA; v_gene: TRBV5-5; CDR3nt: TGTGCCAGCAGCTTGGGGATTGGGTGGGAGACCCAGTACTTC; CDR3aa: CASSLGIGWETQYF
abundance: many; j_gene: TRBJ2-7; d_gene: TRBD1; v_gene: TRBV27; CDR3nt: TGTGCCAGCAGTTTTCGACAGGGGAGCCACGAGCAGTACTTC; CDR3aa: CASSFRQGSHEQYF
abundance: many; j_gene: TRBJ2-2; d_gene: NA; v_gene: TRBV29-1; CDR3nt: TGCAGCGTTGAAGACCATAATACCGGGGAGCTGTTTTTT; CDR3aa: CSVEDHNTGELFF
abundance: many; j_gene: TRBJ1-2; d_gene: NA; v_gene: TRBV18; CDR3nt: TGTGCCAGCTCACCAGGGGCCGATAACTATGGCTACACCTTC; CDR3aa: CASSPGADNYGYTF
abundance: many; j_gene: TRBJ2-5; d_gene: NA; v_gene: TRBV20-1; CDR3nt: TGCAGTGCTATCTTCTGGGAGACCCAGTACTTC; CDR3aa: CSAIFWETQYF
abundance: many; j_gene: TRBJ2-7; d_gene: NA; v_gene: TRBV20-1; CDR3nt: TGCAGTGCTTCGGACTACCGAGACTACGAGCAGTACTTC; CDR3aa: CSASDYRDYEQYF
abundance: many; j_gene: TRBJ2-2; d_gene: TRBD2; v_gene: TRBV20-1; CDR3nt: TGCAGTGCTAGAAAACTAGCGGGAGGGCCGGGTCATACCGGGGAGCTGTTTTTT; CDR3aa: CSARKLAGGPGHTGELFF
abundance: many; j_gene: TRBJ2-6; d_gene: NA; v_gene: TRBV3-1; CDR3nt: TGTGCCAGCAGTCTCGACAACTCTGGGGCCAACGTCCTGACTTTC; CDR3aa: CASSLDNSGANVLTF
abundance: many; j_gene: TRBJ2-7; d_gene: TRBD1; v_gene: TRBV7-9; CDR3nt: TGTGCCAGCAGCTTAGGGAGGGGACAGGGCCACGAGCAGTACTTC; CDR3aa: CASSLGRGQGHEQYF
abundance: many; j_gene: TRBJ2-5; d_gene: NA; v_gene: TRBV5-1; CDR3nt: TGCGCCAGCAGCTTGAATGGCCAAGAGACCCAGTACTTC; CDR3aa: CASSLNGQETQYF
abundance: many; j_gene: TRBJ1-4; d_gene: NA; v_gene: TRBV29-1; CDR3nt: TGCAGCGTTACCCGCGGGCAGGGCGGGGATGAAAAACTGTTTTTT; CDR3aa: CSVTRGQGGDEKLFF
abundance: many; j_gene: TRBJ1-1; d_gene: NA; v_gene: TRBV12-5; CDR3nt: TGTGCTAGTGGTTTGGTGGCGGGGGCCCCACCTGAAGCTTTCTTT; CDR3aa: CASGLVAGAPPEAFF
abundance: many; j_gene: TRBJ2-3; d_gene: NA; v_gene: TRBV4-1; CDR3nt: TGCGCCAGCAGCCAAGGATGGGGTAGCACAGATACGCAGTATTTT; CDR3aa: CASSQGWGSTDTQYF
abundance: many; j_gene: TRBJ2-5; d_gene: TRBD2; v_gene: TRBV4-2; CDR3nt: TGTGCCAGCAGCCGCCGACTAGCGGGAGGGATAGAGACCCAGTACTTC; CDR3aa: CASSRRLAGGIETQYF
abundance: many; j_gene: TRBJ2-1; d_gene: TRBD2; v_gene: TRBV20-1; CDR3nt: TGCAGTGCTAGAGATTCCACCGGGACTAGCGGGGTCCTTTACAATGAGCAGTTCTTC; CDR3aa: CSARDSTGTSGVLYNEQFF
abundance: many; j_gene: TRBJ1-4; d_gene: NA; v_gene: TRBV4-2; CDR3nt: TGTGCCAGCAGGTTAGGCCCCGCAACTAATGAAAAACTGTTTTTT; CDR3aa: CASRLGPATNEKLFF
abundance: many; j_gene: TRBJ2-1; d_gene: TRBD2; v_gene: TRBV7-8; CDR3nt: TGTGCCAGCAGCTTTGGGACTAGCGGGGGGGCGTCCTACAATGAGCAGTTCTTC; CDR3aa: CASSFGTSGGASYNEQFF
abundance: many; j_gene: TRBJ2-2; d_gene: TRBD2; v_gene: TRBV7-8; CDR3nt: TGTGCCAGCAGCTTACCCTATCGACTAGCGGGGACAACCGGGGAGCTGTTTTTT; CDR3aa: CASSLPYRLAGTTGELFF
abundance: many; j_gene: TRBJ2-3; d_gene: TRBD2; v_gene: TRBV12-3/TRBV12-4; CDR3nt: TGTGCCAGCACTTATCTAGCGGGTCGCACAGATACGCAGTATTTT; CDR3aa: CASTYLAGRTDTQYF
abundance: many; j_gene: TRBJ2-2; d_gene: NA; v_gene: TRBV5-6; CDR3nt: TGTGCCAGCAGCTCCCTCCGGGACGGTAACACCGGGGAGCTGTTTTTT; CDR3aa: CASSSLRDGNTGELFF
abundance: many; j_gene: TRBJ2-7; d_gene: NA; v_gene: TRBV5-6; CDR3nt: TGTGCCAGCAGCCTACGGCCGTGGGGGGATCCTCCCTCCGAGCAGTACTTC; CDR3aa: CASSLRPWGDPPSEQYF
abundance: many; j_gene: TRBJ1-5; d_gene: NA; v_gene: TRBV20-1; CDR3nt: TGCAGTGCTAGAGTACAGTCCGCACAGCCCCAGCATTTT; CDR3aa: CSARVQSAQPQHF
abundance: many; j_gene: TRBJ2-3; d_gene: TRBD2; v_gene: TRBV29-1; CDR3nt: TGCAGCGTTGAAAGAGGTAGCGGGGGGGCGAGGGGTACAGATACGCAGTATTTT; CDR3aa: CSVERGSGGARGTDTQYF
abundance: many; j_gene: TRBJ2-3; d_gene: NA; v_gene: TRBV28; CDR3nt: TGTGCCAGCAGTCCCCCGCGAGGTGGTGCAGATACGCAGTATTTT; CDR3aa: CASSPPRGGADTQYF
abundance: many; j_gene: TRBJ2-1; d_gene: NA; v_gene: TRBV5-1; CDR3nt: TGCGCCAGCCGCCCAGATCCCGGGGATGAGCAGTTCTTC; CDR3aa: CASRPDPGDEQFF
abundance: many; j_gene: TRBJ2-2; d_gene: TRBD2; v_gene: TRBV6-5; CDR3nt: TGTGCCAGCAGCCGACTAGCGGGAGGTTACACCGGGGAGCTGTTTTTT; CDR3aa: CASSRLAGGYTGELFF